This TCR beta chain was recorded in a study of shared T cell receptors in the human thymus. The repertoire was sequenced with immunoSEQ multiplex PCR; TCRdb's copy has only in-frame clones and lacks some. Of 700,000 or so clones in the sample, approximately 85% were seen once. This CDR3 region has 18 residues. V lost 5 bases and J lost 2; bases outside the gene matches: 17. Per the germline V gene, CDR1 is SGHRS and CDR2 is YFSETQ. The sample was also linked to a second study, of human thymus T cells. That source notes: Biased V and J segment usage appeared in thymus and peripheral blood. Related research described strongly overlapping thymic repertoires in unrelated people.

This chain uses TRBV5-1 with TRBJ2-3; 7 bases are shared with TRBD1. The sequence derives from a girl less than two years old with a congenital heart defect. The sequenced sample was thymocytes. The CDR3 loop is CASRLTGATVVHTDTQYF. The CDR3 DNA sequence: TGCGCCAGCAGACTTACAGGGGCCACTGTCGTACACACAGATACGCAGTATTTT.